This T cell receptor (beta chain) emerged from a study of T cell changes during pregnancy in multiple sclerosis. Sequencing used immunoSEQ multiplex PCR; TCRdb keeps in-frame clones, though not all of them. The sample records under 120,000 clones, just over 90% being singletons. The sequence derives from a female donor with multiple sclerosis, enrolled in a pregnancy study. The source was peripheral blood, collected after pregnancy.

The CDR3 nucleotides read TGTGCCAGTAGCCCGACAGGGGGATTGTTGAACACTGAAGCTTTCTTT. This encodes CASSPTGGLLNTEAFF. V is TRBV19 and J is TRBJ1-1; 9 bases agree with TRBD1. This CDR3 region has 16 residues. The V segment lost 6 bases and the J segment 0 bases; nucleotides outside the gene matches: 8. The germline CDR1 and CDR2 sequences are LNHDA and SQIVND (reference sequence).